The 21 T cell receptor beta chains in this list originate from one sample, sequenced in a study of blood T cell repertoires in COVID-19. The repertoire was sequenced with immunoSEQ multiplex PCR; TCRdb's copy has only in-frame clones and lacks some. The table records 250,000 to 300,000 clones, 75% to 90% of them present only once. What was sequenced was peripheral blood. The receptors shown here come from a man between 60 and 70 years old who had recovered from COVID-19.

The gene calls are TRBV5-6 and TRBJ2-7; D is perhaps TRBD1 (6 bases). V lost 4 bases and J 3 bases, leaving 14 bases between the germline ends. The germline gives CDR1 SGHDT, CDR2 YYEEEE. CDR3 length: 14 residues. This CDR3 is CASSRQVYFYEQYF. CDR3 DNA sequence: TGTGCCAGCAGCCGACAGGTTTATTTCTACGAGCAGTACTTC.

The rearrangement links TRBV7-6 to TRBJ2-7; possibly TRBD2 for D (5 bases). This CDR3 has 15 residues. Trimming removed 5 bases at V and 6 bases at J, with 20 bases between. From germline, CDR1 is SGHVS and CDR2 FNYEAQ. CDR3 nucleotides: TGTGCCAGCAGCCCAGAATCGGGAAGAATAGGCGAGCAGTACTTC. Translating gives CASSPESGRIGEQYF.

This chain connects TRBV30 to TRBJ1-6; weak D call: TRBD1 (6 bases). There are 15 residues in the CDR3. The ends were cut back, 3 bases at V and 8 bases at J, with 17 bases in the middle. Germline assignment: CDR1 GTSNPN and CDR2 SVGIG (reference sequence). In nucleotides, the CDR3 is TGTGCCTGGAGGCCAAACAGGGTTTTGTATTCACCCCTCCACTTT. Protein: CAWRPNRVLYSPLHF.

The CDR3 reads CSVRAGGTDTQYF. CDR3 sequence (DNA): TGCAGCGTAAGAGCGGGGGGTACAGATACGCAGTATTTT. The chain couples TRBV29-1 to TRBJ2-3; 9 nucleotides agree with TRBD2. Germline CDR1 and CDR2: SQVTM and ANQGSEA. The CDR3 extends over 13 amino acids. After removal of 6 bases from V and 3 bases from J, the junction contained 4 bases not matched to a gene.

The chain links TRBV21-1 to TRBJ1-2; the table's D call of TRBD1 was not tested on the DNA. TRBV21-1 is reported as a pseudogene. This CDR3 has 15 residues. In DNA form, the CDR3 reads TGTGCCAGCAGCAGACCGACAGGGCGGATCGGTGGCTACACCTTC. This encodes CASSRPTGRIGGYTF.

This rearrangement joins TRBV5-4 to TRBJ2-2, with D uncertain. CDR1 and CDR2 from the germline V gene are SGHNT and YYREEE (reference sequence). The CDR3 has 10 residues. V lost 7 bases to trimming and J lost 7 bases, with 5 bases between them. CDR3: CASGLGELFF. CDR3 bases: TGTGCCAGCGGGCTCGGGGAGCTGTTTTTT.

This chain links TRBV5-1 with TRBJ2-7; 10 nucleotides line up with TRBD2. The germline V gene has CDR1 SGHRS and CDR2 YFSETQ. The V segment lost 0 bases and the J segment 4 bases; nucleotides outside the gene matches: 4. The CDR3 loop spans 15 amino acids. CDR3 residues: CASSLGAGGRYEQYF. In DNA, the CDR3 is TGCGCCAGCAGCTTGGGAGCGGGGGGGAGGTACGAGCAGTACTTC.

The genes are TRBV9 and TRBJ2-5; no clear D. Trimming left V 2 bases short and J 2 bases short, with 7 bases between. Germline CDR1 SGDLS, CDR2 YYNGEE. This CDR3 spans 13 amino acids. DNA of the CDR3: TGTGCCAGCAGCGTTTCCCCACAAGAGACCCAGTACTTC. Encoded protein: CASSVSPQETQYF.

The chain links TRBV2 to TRBJ1-3; D remains unclear. Trimming shortened V by 2 bases and J by 3 bases, and 8 bases separated the two germline ends. Germline V CDR1 and CDR2: SNHLY, FYNNEI. This CDR3 is 14 amino acids long. CDR3 in DNA: TGTGCCAGCAGTGAATTCTCAGGTGGAAACACCATATATTTT. Its translation is CASSEFSGGNTIYF.

This clone came up a few times. The rearrangement uses TRBV11-2 and TRBJ2-2; 10 bases agree with TRBD1. The CDR3 totals 16 residues. V shed 5 bases and J 7 bases; nucleotides not matched to a gene: 10. In germline, CDR1 is SGHAT, CDR2 FQNNGV. The CDR3 loop reads CASSPWDRGRGGELFF. The CDR3 DNA is TGTGCCAGCAGCCCCTGGGACAGGGGACGCGGCGGGGAGCTGTTTTTT.

The chain has TRBV6-5 and TRBJ2-7, with 10 bases lining up with TRBD1. The CDR3 is made up of 16 amino acids. CDR1 and CDR2 from the germline V gene are MNHEY and SVGAGI. Unmatched junction bases numbered 11, after V lost 7 bases and J lost 2 bases. This CDR3 is CASTYRSGTGAYEQYF. The CDR3 coding sequence is TGTGCCAGCACTTATAGATCCGGGACAGGGGCCTACGAGCAGTACTTC.

The J gene is TRBJ2-1, the V gene TRBV29-1; TRBD2 matches at 10 bases. V dropped 3 bases and J dropped 9; count of bases not matched to a gene: 11. This CDR3 region has 15 residues. CDR1 is SQVTM, CDR2 ANQGSEA, per germline. Written as DNA, the CDR3 is TGCAGCGTTGATATTTCCCTAGCGGGAGTCAGTGAGCAGTTCTTC. It translates to CSVDISLAGVSEQFF.

This clone has a single count. The rearrangement joins TRBV14 to TRBJ1-3, with D possibly being TRBD1 (5 bases). CDR3 size: 18 residues. Germline V gives CDR1 SGHDN, CDR2 FVKESK. V shed 0 bases and J shed 1 base, with 16 bases lying between them. The CDR3 sequence: CASSQDWEDIWSGNTIYF. The DNA of the CDR3 is TGTGCCAGCAGCCAAGATTGGGAGGACATCTGGTCTGGAAACACCATATATTTT.

The chain is built from TRBV6-5 and TRBJ1-1, with 9 bases that match TRBD1. This CDR3 is 15 amino acids long. J was trimmed by 5 bases and V by 6 bases; bases with no gene match: 10. Germline lookup yields CDR1 MNHEY and CDR2 SVGAGI. DNA of the CDR3: TGTGCCAGCAGACGGACAGGGGTTTCGCCGACTGAAGCTTTCTTT. Translation: CASRRTGVSPTEAFF.

This chain links TRBV5-4 with TRBJ2-3; 10 nucleotides line up with TRBD2. The CDR3 is made up of 16 amino acids. V lost 2 bases to trimming and J lost 5 bases; unmatched junction nucleotides: 8. The germline gives CDR1 SGHNT, CDR2 YYREEE (reference sequence). The CDR3 region is CASSLSGRAAGDTQYF. In DNA, the CDR3 is TGTGCCAGCAGCTTAAGCGGGAGGGCCGCGGGAGATACGCAGTATTTT.

The gene calls are TRBV21-1 and TRBJ2-1; the DNA was not compared with TRBD1, the D call given in the table. TRBV21-1 is designated a pseudogene. The CDR3 length is 15 residues. CDR3 coding DNA: TGTGCCAGCAGCAACGATTGCAGCTCCTACAATGAGCAGTTCTTC. Protein sequence: CASSNDCSSYNEQFF.

The chain links TRBV10-3 to TRBJ1-1, with TRBD1 matching over 7 bases. The V and J ends lost 6 bases and 6 bases, in that order; junction bases with no gene match: 10. The CDR3 length is 14 residues. Germline assignment: CDR1 ENHRY and CDR2 SYGVKD. CDR3 region: CAIRGDSVLAEAFF. The DNA for the CDR3 is TGTGCCATCAGGGGGGACAGCGTCTTAGCTGAAGCTTTCTTT.

The V gene is TRBV2, the J gene TRBJ2-1; TRBD2 matches 8 bases. This CDR3 is built from 15 residues. Germline lookup yields CDR1 SNHLY and CDR2 FYNNEI. The V segment lost 7 bases and the J segment 12 bases; nucleotides outside the gene matches: 17. Here the CDR3 DNA reads TGTGCCAGCAATCGGAGAGCGGGAGCCTTGATGGGGCAGTTCTTC. Its translation: CASNRRAGALMGQFF.

The chain combines TRBV6-5 with TRBJ2-5; TRBD2 matches at 10 bases. Losses at the gene ends were 4 bases for V and 4 bases for J; bases not matched to a gene: 9. Germline CDR1 MNHEY, CDR2 SVGAGI. The CDR3 runs 16 residues. CDR3 DNA sequence: TGTGCCAGCAGTTTGGGGCTAGCGGGAGTGGCAGAGACCCAGTACTTC. Its protein product is CASSLGLAGVAETQYF.

This chain connects TRBV5-1 to TRBJ1-3, with D hard to call. The CDR3 loop spans 15 amino acids. CDR1 and CDR2 from the germline V gene are SGHRS and YFSETQ. Trimming cost V 4 bases and J 4 bases, with 15 bases left between them. The CDR3 protein is CASSPLATSGNTIYF. The CDR3 DNA follows: TGCGCCAGCAGCCCGCTAGCGACATCCGGAAACACCATATATTTT.

J is TRBJ1-2 and V is TRBV6-6; 7 positions agree with TRBD1. The CDR3 totals 14 residues. Germline V gene sequence: CDR1 MNHNY, CDR2 SVGAGI (reference sequence). The V and J ends lost 6 bases and 4 bases, in that order; junction bases with no gene match: 8. CDR3 coding DNA: TGTGCCAGCAGGATGACAGGGCAGGGCTATGGCTACACCTTC. Its translation is CASRMTGQGYGYTF.